Listed below are T cell receptor beta chains from one sample, sequenced in a study of blood T cell repertoires in COVID-19. This table comes from immunoSEQ multiplex PCR, and its TCRdb copy is limited to in-frame clones, with some not included. This sample has about 240,000 clones, with approximately 80% found just once. The sequencing sample was made of peripheral blood. These receptors all stem from a man aged 30 to 45 who had recovered from COVID-19. The CDR3 runs from the conserved cysteine through the conserved F or W. A D gene is named only where the DNA matches it firmly. Not all rows give a size; the values are once, few, many and, for expanded clones, a class.

v_call	clone_size	d_call	j_call	cdr3_aa	cdr3_nt
TRBV24-1	-	-	TRBJ1-5	CATSEGAINQPQHF	TGTGCCACCAGTGAAGGGGCCATCAATCAGCCCCAGCATTTT
TRBV6-6	-	-	TRBJ1-1	CASNRAGVGAEAFF	TGTGCCAGCAACCGAGCAGGGGTTGGAGCTGAAGCTTTCTTT
TRBV9	once	TRBD1	TRBJ1-3	CASSPPNRGGNTIYF	TGTGCCAGCAGCCCTCCAAACAGGGGTGGAAACACCATATATTTT
TRBV27	-	-	TRBJ2-1	CASKPLFYNEQFF	TGTGCCAGCAAACCTCTATTCTACAATGAGCAGTTCTTC
TRBV18	-	-	TRBJ2-2	CASSPMERTGELFF	TGTGCCAGCTCACCAATGGAGCGCACCGGGGAGCTGTTTTTT
TRBV29-1	-	TRBD2	TRBJ2-3	CSVITSGKTSGTQYF	TGCAGCGTTATCACTAGCGGGAAGACCTCTGGTACGCAGTATTTT
TRBV27	-	TRBD2	TRBJ2-1	CASGWTSGAGEQFF	TGTGCCAGCGGGTGGACTAGCGGGGCTGGGGAGCAGTTCTTC
TRBV4-1	-	TRBD2	TRBJ2-7	CASSQVKAGLPSYEQYF	TGCGCCAGCAGCCAAGTTAAAGCGGGGTTACCTTCCTACGAGCAGTACTTC
TRBV11-2	-	TRBD2	TRBJ2-1	CASSLGLAGGSPNNEQFF	TGTGCCAGCAGCCTCGGACTAGCGGGGGGTTCCCCTAACAATGAGCAGTTCTTC
TRBV6-1	-	-	TRBJ1-5	CASSAWGGLGNQPQHF	TGTGCCAGCAGTGCATGGGGGGGGCTGGGGAATCAGCCCCAGCATTTT
TRBV9	-	-	TRBJ1-1	CASSVTSGNMNTEAFF	TGTGCCAGCAGCGTAACCTCAGGAAACATGAACACTGAAGCTTTCTTT
TRBV12-3/TRBV12-4	-	-	TRBJ2-3	CASCGGTDTQYF	TGTGCCAGCTGCGGGGGCACAGATACGCAGTATTTT
TRBV2	-	-	TRBJ1-2	CASSVYRDYGYTF	TGTGCCAGCAGTGTATATCGGGACTATGGCTACACCTTC
TRBV5-1	-	-	TRBJ2-4	CASSLGQESIQYF	TGCGCCAGCAGCTTGGGACAGGAGTCCATTCAGTACTTC
TRBV7-8	-	-	TRBJ1-1	CASSLGRNTEAFF	TGTGCCAGCAGCTTAGGTAGGAACACTGAAGCTTTCTTT
TRBV10-2	once	-	TRBJ2-1	CASRPYREQINEQFF	TGCGCCAGCAGGCCCTACAGGGAGCAAATCAATGAGCAGTTCTTC
TRBV9	-	TRBD1	TRBJ1-1	CASSRGQRISEAFF	TGTGCCAGCAGCAGGGGACAGCGGATTTCTGAAGCTTTCTTT
TRBV29-1	-	-	TRBJ2-7	CSASGTKNSYEQYF	TGCAGCGCCTCTGGGACAAAAAATTCCTACGAGCAGTACTTC
TRBV28	-	TRBD1	TRBJ1-2	CASRPGQGTLGGYTF	TGTGCCAGCAGACCCGGACAGGGGACTTTAGGGGGCTACACCTTC
TRBV6-5	-	TRBD1	TRBJ2-1	CASSHLGTDNEQFF	TGTGCCAGCAGCCACCTCGGGACAGATAATGAGCAGTTCTTC
TRBV5-6	few	TRBD2	TRBJ2-1	CASSLAASGGPNKQFF	TGTGCCAGCAGCTTGGCGGCTAGCGGGGGACCCAATAAGCAGTTCTTC
TRBV2	-	TRBD2	TRBJ2-5	CASSEGLAGYQETQYF	TGTGCCAGCAGTGAAGGGTTAGCGGGGTACCAAGAGACCCAGTACTTC
TRBV5-1	-	TRBD2	TRBJ2-5	CASSKGLAGGETQYF	TGCGCCAGCAGCAAGGGACTAGCGGGTGGAGAGACCCAGTACTTC
TRBV5-4	-	TRBD1	TRBJ1-6	CASSLKYNRGESGSPLHF	TGTGCCAGCAGCTTGAAATATAACAGGGGGGAATCTGGATCACCCCTCCACTTT
TRBV9	-	-	TRBJ1-3	CASSVDVQDYSGNTIYF	TGTGCCAGCAGCGTAGACGTACAGGACTACTCTGGAAACACCATATATTTT
TRBV6-5	-	-	TRBJ1-5	CASSPAGSNQPQHF	TGTGCCAGCAGCCCGGCGGGAAGCAATCAGCCCCAGCATTTT
TRBV12-2	once	-	TRBJ2-7	CASRFRRGGSIYEQYF	TGTGCAAGTCGCTTCCGACGGGGGGGCTCTATATACGAGCAGTACTTC
TRBV19	-	-	TRBJ2-1	CASSMWTTIHHEQFF	TGTGCCAGTAGTATGTGGACTACTATCCACCATGAGCAGTTCTTC
TRBV4-1	many	TRBD2	TRBJ2-1	CASSQVWTRVNEQFF	TGCGCCAGCAGCCAAGTGTGGACTAGAGTCAATGAGCAGTTCTTC
TRBV18	-	TRBD1	TRBJ2-5	CASSPFLQGQETQYF	TGTGCCAGCTCACCGTTCCTACAGGGGCAAGAGACCCAGTACTTC
TRBV28	-	-	TRBJ2-1	CASSLATVYNEQFF	TGTGCCAGCAGTTTAGCGACAGTCTACAATGAGCAGTTCTTC